This T cell receptor (beta chain) is drawn from a study of shared clonotypes between healthy human individuals. About the research overall: Donors had three CD4 naive, three CD4 memory, two CD8 naive and one CD8 memory plate apiece.

Per the study methods: There were no quality scores in the junction-only immunoSEQ sequences, so filtering differed. Here immunoSEQ multiplex PCR was the method, and the copy in TCRdb shows in-frame clones only, minus some. V, J and clone size were drawn from that table, and D and trimming were deduced from the DNA. This sample has approximately 600,000 clones, with approximately 95% found just once. Points from the study as a whole: Rarefaction gave evidence that sorted-subset sequencing remained incomplete despite large depth. It was expected that sequencing depth would affect clonotype sharing among donors.

About this clone itself: Its matching antigen is unknown.

Trimming shortened V by 6 bases and J by 5 bases, and 8 bases separated the two germline ends. The CDR3 is made up of 11 amino acids. CDR1 is SEHNR and CDR2 is FQNEAQ in the germline V gene (reference sequence). Terminally differentiated effector memory CD45RA+ cells were excluded from the naive CD8 cells, which were CD45RO-negative and positively selected for CCR7. The sequence came from a woman aged 25 to 39 in good health. Sequencing was done on a sample of naive CD8+ T cells sorted from blood. This chain links TRBV7-9 with TRBJ2-7, with TRBD2 as a possible D gene (6 bases). The CDR3 coding sequence is TGTGCCAGCAGGGAGGGGAACGAGCAGTACTTC. It specifies CASREGNEQYF.